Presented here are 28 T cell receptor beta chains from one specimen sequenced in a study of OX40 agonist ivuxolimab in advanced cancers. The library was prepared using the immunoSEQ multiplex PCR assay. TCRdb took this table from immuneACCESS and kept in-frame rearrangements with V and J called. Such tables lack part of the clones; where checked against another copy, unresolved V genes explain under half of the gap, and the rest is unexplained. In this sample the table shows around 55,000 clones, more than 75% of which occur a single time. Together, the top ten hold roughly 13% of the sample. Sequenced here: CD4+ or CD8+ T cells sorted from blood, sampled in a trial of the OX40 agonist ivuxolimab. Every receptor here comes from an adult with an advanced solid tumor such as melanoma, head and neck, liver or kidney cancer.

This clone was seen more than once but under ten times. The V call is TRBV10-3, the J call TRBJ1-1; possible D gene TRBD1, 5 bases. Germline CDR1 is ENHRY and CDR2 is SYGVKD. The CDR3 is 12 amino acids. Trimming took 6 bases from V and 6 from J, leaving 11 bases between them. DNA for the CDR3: TGTGCCATCAGCGGGGGATATGCTGAAGCTTTCTTT. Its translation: CAISGGYAEAFF.

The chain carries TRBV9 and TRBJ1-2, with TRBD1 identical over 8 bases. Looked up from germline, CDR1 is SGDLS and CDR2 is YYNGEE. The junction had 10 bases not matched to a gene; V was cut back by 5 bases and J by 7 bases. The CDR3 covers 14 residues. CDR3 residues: CASSGTGGSGGYTF. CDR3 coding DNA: TGTGCCAGCAGTGGGACAGGAGGGTCTGGTGGCTACACCTTC.

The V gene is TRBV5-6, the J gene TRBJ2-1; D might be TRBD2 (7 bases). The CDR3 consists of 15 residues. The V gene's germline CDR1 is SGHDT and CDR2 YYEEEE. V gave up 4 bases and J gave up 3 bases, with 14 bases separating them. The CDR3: CASSLEGGLYNEQFF. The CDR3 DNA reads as TGTGCCAGCAGCCTGGAGGGGGGGCTCTACAATGAGCAGTTCTTC.

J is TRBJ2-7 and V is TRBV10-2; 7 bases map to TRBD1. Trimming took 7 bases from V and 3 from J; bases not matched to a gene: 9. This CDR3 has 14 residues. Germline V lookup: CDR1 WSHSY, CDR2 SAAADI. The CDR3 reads CASTGQRNVYEQYF. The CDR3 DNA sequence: TGCGCCAGCACGGGACAGCGAAACGTCTACGAGCAGTACTTC.

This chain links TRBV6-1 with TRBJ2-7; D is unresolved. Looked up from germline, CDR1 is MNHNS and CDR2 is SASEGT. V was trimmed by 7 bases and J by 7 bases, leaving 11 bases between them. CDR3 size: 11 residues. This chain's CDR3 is CASNMAGEQYF. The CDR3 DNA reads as TGTGCCAGCAATATGGCCGGGGAGCAGTACTTC.

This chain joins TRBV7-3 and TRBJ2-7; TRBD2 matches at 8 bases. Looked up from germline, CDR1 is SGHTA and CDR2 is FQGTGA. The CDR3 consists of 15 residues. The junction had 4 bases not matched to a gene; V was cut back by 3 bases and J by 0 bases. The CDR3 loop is CASSLTSDSSYEQYF. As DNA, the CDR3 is TGTGCCAGCAGCTTGACTAGCGATAGCTCCTACGAGCAGTACTTC.

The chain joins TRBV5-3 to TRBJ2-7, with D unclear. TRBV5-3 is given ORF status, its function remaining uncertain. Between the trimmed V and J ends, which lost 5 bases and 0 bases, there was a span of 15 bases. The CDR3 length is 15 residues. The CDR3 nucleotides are TGTGCCAGAAGGGGATTTGAGGTGAGCTCCTACGAGCAGTACTTC. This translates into CARRGFEVSSYEQYF.

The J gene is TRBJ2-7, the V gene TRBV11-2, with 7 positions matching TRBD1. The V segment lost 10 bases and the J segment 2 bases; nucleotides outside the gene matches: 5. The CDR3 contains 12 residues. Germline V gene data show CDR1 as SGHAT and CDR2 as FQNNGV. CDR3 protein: CATQQGAYEQYF. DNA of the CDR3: TGTGCCACCCAGCAGGGGGCCTACGAGCAGTACTTC.

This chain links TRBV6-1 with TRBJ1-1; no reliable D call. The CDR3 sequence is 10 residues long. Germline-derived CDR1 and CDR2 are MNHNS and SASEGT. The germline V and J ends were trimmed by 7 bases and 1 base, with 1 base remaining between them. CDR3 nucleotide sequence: TGTGCCAGCAAGAACACTGAAGCTTTCTTT. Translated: CASKNTEAFF.

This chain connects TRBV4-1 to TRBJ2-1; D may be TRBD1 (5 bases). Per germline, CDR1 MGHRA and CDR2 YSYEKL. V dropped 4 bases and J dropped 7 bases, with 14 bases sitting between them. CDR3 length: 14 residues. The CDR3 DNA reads TGCGCCAGCAGCCTCGACAGTAAGGTAAATGAGCAGTTCTTC. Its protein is CASSLDSKVNEQFF.

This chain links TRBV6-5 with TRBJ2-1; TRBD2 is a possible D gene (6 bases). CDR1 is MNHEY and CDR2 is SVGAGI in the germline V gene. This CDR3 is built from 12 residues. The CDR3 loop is CASGGSDNEQFF. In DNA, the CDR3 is TGTGCAAGTGGGGGGTCCGACAATGAGCAGTTCTTC.

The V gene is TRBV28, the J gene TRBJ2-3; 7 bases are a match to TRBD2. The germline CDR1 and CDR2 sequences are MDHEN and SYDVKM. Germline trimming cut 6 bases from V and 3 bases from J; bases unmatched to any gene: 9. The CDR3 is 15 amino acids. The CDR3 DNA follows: TGTGCCAGCAGCAAGGGAGCTAGCGGAACAGATACGCAGTATTTT. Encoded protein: CASSKGASGTDTQYF.

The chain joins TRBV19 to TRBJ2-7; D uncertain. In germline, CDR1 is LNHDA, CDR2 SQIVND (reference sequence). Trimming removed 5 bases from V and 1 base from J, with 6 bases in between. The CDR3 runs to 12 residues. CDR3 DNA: TGTGCCAGTAGTCCCCGATCCTACGAGCAGTACTTC. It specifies CASSPRSYEQYF.

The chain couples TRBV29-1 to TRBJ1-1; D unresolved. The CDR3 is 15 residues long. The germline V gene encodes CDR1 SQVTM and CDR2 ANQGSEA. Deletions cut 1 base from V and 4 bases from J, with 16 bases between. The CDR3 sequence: CSVEGTNGYSTEAFF. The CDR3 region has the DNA TGCAGCGTTGAAGGGACGAACGGGTACAGCACTGAAGCTTTCTTT.

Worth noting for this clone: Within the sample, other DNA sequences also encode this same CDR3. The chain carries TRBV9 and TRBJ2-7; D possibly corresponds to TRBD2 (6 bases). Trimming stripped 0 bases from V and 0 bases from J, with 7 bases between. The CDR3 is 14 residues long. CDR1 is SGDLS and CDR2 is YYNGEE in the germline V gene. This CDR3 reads CASSVGGNSYEQYF. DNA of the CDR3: TGTGCCAGCAGCGTAGGCGGGAACTCCTACGAGCAGTACTTC. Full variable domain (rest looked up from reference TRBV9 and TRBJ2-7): DSGVTQTPKHLITATGQRVTLRCSPRSGDLSVYWYQQSLDQGLQFLIQYYNGEERAKGNILERFSAQQFPDLHSELNLSSLELGDSALYFCASSVGGNSYEQYFGPGTRLTVT.

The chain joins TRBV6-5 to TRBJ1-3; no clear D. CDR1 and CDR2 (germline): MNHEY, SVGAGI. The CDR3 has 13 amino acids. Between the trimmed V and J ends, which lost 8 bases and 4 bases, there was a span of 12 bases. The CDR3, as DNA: TGTGCCAGCTGTAGAGTTGCCGGAAACACCATATATTTT. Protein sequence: CASCRVAGNTIYF.

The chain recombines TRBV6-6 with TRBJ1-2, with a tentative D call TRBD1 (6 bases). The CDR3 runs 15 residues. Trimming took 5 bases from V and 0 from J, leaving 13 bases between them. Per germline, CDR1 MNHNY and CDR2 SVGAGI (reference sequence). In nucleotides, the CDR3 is TGTGCCAGCAGTCGAGGGGAGGGGGCTAACTATGGCTACACCTTC. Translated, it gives CASSRGEGANYGYTF.

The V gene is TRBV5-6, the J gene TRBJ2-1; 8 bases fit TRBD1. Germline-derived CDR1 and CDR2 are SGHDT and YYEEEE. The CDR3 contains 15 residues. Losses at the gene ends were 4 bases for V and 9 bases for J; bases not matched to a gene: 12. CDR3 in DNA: TGTGCCAGCAGCGCTACCTTCAGGGGGCGGGGTGAGCAGTTCTTC. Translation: CASSATFRGRGEQFF.

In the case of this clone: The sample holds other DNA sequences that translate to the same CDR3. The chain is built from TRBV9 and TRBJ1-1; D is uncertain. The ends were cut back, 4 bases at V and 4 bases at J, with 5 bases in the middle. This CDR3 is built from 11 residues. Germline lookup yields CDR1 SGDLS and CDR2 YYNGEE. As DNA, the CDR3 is TGTGCCAGCAGCCGGGGCACTGAAGCTTTCTTT. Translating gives CASSRGTEAFF.

The CDR3 DNA reads as TGCGCCAGCAGCGACCGGGACAGGGGTCGCACTGAAGCTTTCTTT. It is translated as CASSDRDRGRTEAFF. The V call is TRBV5-1, the J call TRBJ1-1; TRBD1 matches at 10 bases. This CDR3 is built from 15 residues. Germline V gives CDR1 SGHRS, CDR2 YFSETQ. The V segment lost 4 bases and the J segment 4 bases; nucleotides outside the gene matches: 7.

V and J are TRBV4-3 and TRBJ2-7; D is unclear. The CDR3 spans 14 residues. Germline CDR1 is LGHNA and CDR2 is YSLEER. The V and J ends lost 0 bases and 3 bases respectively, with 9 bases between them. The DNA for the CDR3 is TGCGCCAGCAGCCAAGATCTCACGGGCTACGAGCAGTACTTC. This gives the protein CASSQDLTGYEQYF.

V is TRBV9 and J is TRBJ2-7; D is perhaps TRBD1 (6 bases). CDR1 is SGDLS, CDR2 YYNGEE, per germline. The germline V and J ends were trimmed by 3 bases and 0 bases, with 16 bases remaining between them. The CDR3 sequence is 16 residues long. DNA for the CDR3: TGTGCCAGCAGCGCCGGATTACAGGGAAGCTCCTACGAGCAGTACTTC. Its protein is CASSAGLQGSSYEQYF.

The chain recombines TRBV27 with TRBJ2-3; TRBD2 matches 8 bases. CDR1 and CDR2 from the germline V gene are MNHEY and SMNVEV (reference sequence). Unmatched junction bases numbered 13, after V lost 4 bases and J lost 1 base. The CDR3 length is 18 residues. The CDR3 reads CASSSLGGAFRRTDTQYF. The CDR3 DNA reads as TGTGCCAGCAGTTCGCTCGGGGGGGCCTTTCGACGCACAGATACGCAGTATTTT.

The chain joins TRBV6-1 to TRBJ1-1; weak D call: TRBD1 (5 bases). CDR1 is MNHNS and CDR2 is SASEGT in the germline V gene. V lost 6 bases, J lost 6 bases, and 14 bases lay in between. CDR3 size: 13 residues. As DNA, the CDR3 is TGTGCCAGCAGACTAGGGGAGGCCCCTGAAGCTTTCTTT. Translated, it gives CASRLGEAPEAFF.

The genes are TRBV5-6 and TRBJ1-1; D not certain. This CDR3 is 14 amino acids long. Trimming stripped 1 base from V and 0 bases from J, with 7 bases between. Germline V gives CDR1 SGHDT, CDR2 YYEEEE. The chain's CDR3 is CASSLTDLNTEAFF. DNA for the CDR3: TGTGCCAGCAGCTTGACGGACCTGAACACTGAAGCTTTCTTT.

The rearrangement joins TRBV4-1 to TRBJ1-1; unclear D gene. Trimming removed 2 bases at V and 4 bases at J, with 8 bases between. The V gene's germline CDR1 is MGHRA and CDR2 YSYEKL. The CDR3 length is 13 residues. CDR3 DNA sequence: TGCGCCAGCAGCCAAAGGGCAAGCACTGAAGCTTTCTTT. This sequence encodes CASSQRASTEAFF.

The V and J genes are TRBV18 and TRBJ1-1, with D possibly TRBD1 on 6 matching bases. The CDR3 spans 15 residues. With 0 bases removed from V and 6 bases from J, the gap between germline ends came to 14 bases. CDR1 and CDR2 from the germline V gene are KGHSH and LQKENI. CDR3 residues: CASSPPVQGRAEAFF. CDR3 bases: TGTGCCAGCTCACCACCAGTACAGGGTAGGGCTGAAGCTTTCTTT.

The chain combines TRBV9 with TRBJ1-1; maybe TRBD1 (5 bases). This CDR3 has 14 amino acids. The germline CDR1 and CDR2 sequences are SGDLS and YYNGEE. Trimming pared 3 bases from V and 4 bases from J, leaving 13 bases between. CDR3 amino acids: CASSAARGGTEAFF. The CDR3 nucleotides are TGTGCCAGCAGCGCGGCCCGGGGGGGCACTGAAGCTTTCTTT.